This T cell receptor (beta chain) appears in the sequencing data of a study of cytomegalovirus exposure and HLA in healthy donors. The assay was immunoSEQ multiplex PCR, and TCRdb's table has in-frame clones only and misses some. The sample lists 150,000 to 200,000 clones, around 92% occurring once. V trimming: 4 bases; J trimming: 1 base; junction bases outside the gene matches: 6. The germline V gene encodes CDR1 LGHNA and CDR2 YNFKEQ. CDR3 length: 16 residues. Study-level points and caveats: The tendency of first-cohort TCR clusters to co-occur in the roughly 130 validation repertoires was the finding of a later analysis. Investigators reported approximately 150 TCR beta chains as tied to cytomegalovirus.

The donors were in the roughly 120-subject validation cohort, distinct from the approximately 700-subject first cohort. In regard to this clone: The target antigen is unknown.

The material sequenced was PBMCs. This chain links TRBV4-2 with TRBJ2-2, with 7 bases lining up with TRBD2. The receptor was derived from a young man in good health and CMV-seropositive. The DNA of the CDR3 is TGTGCCAGCAGCCCCCTAGCGGAGATGAACACCGGGGAGCTGTTTTTT. Translating gives CASSPLAEMNTGELFF.